The rows below give T cell receptor beta chains drawn from one sample of a study of CD4 T cell repertoires in COVID-19. Measured with immunoSEQ multiplex PCR; TCRdb has only the in-frame clones, and not every one. The sample consists of about 75,000 clones, about 80% of them appearing once. The sample here was CD4+ T cells from peripheral blood, taken after recovery from COVID-19. The receptors were gathered from a human donor who had COVID-19. The CDR3 runs from the conserved cysteine through the conserved F or W. D genes are given only for firm matches. Clone sizes are given selectively: once, few, many, or a class where the clone is expanded.

TRBJ1-5 | . | . | TRBV19 | TGTGCCAGTAGGGACCAAGGGGTGGGTCAGCCCCAGCATTTT | CASRDQGVGQPQHF
TRBJ2-7 | . | . | TRBV5-1 | TGCGCCAGCAGCTTGGAGGCACGCTTCGAGCAGTACTTC | CASSLEARFEQYF
TRBJ2-5 | . | TRBD1 | TRBV7-6 | TGTGCCAGCAGCTCGACAGGGTTAGAGACCCAGTACTTC | CASSSTGLETQYF
TRBJ1-4 | . | . | TRBV6-5 | TGTGCCAGCAGGTTCGGTGACGGAGAAAAACTGTTTTTT | CASRFGDGEKLFF
TRBJ1-1 | once | . | TRBV5-6 | TGTGCCAGCAGCTTTCTTGCGAGAGGAAGCACTGAAGCTTTCTTT | CASSFLARGSTEAFF
TRBJ1-2 | . | . | TRBV5-4 | TGTGCCAGCAGCGTAGTGGGGGGCTATGGCTACACCTTC | CASSVVGGYGYTF
TRBJ2-7 | . | . | TRBV3-1/TRBV3-2 | TGTGCCAGCAGCCCGGGTCCTTTCTCCTACGAGCAGTACTTC | CASSPGPFSYEQYF
TRBJ2-5 | . | . | TRBV29-1 | TGCAGCGTTGAACCGGCTTGGGGGTACCAAGAGACCCAGTACTTC | CSVEPAWGYQETQYF
TRBJ1-1 | . | . | TRBV10-1 | TGCGCCAGCAGCGCTACAGGGAAAGAAGCTTTCTTT | CASSATGKEAFF
TRBJ2-1 | . | TRBD1 | TRBV5-1 | TGCGCCAGCAGCTTGGGACAGGGTCCCTACAATGAGCAGTTCTTC | CASSLGQGPYNEQFF
TRBJ2-3 | . | TRBD2 | TRBV4-1 | TGCGCCAGCAGCCCCCGAGGACTAGCGATGACAGATACGCAGTATTTT | CASSPRGLAMTDTQYF
TRBJ2-1 | . | TRBD2 | TRBV6-4 | TGTGCCAGCGCCCGACTAGCGGGAGCCGGCGGTGAGCAGTTCTTC | CASARLAGAGGEQFF
TRBJ2-3 | once | . | TRBV11-2 | TGTGCCAGCAGCTCGATCGGGGTTAGCACAGATACGCAGTATTTT | CASSSIGVSTDTQYF
TRBJ2-7 | . | . | TRBV25-1 | TGTGCCAGCAGTGAACGCCTGGGAAGCTCCTACGAGCAGTACTTC | CASSERLGSSYEQYF
TRBJ1-2 | once | . | TRBV28 | TGTGCCAGCAGTCCTCGCCTGAGAGGCTACACCTTC | CASSPRLRGYTF
TRBJ1-1 | . | . | TRBV5-1 | TGCGCCAGCAGCTTGGAAGTGGGAACGGAAGCTTTCTTT | CASSLEVGTEAFF
TRBJ1-1 | . | . | TRBV5-4 | TGTGCCAGCTCATGGGGGTTTGACACTGAAGCTTTCTTT | CASSWGFDTEAFF
TRBJ2-5 | . | TRBD1 | TRBV24-1 | TGTGCCACCAGTGCTCGGACAGGGGAGATGAAGACCCAGTACTTC | CATSARTGEMKTQYF
TRBJ1-1 | . | TRBD1 | TRBV7-9 | TGTGCCAGCAGCTTATCTCAAGTGACAGGGGGCGATGCTTTCTTT | CASSLSQVTGGDAFF
TRBJ1-5 | few | TRBD1 | TRBV5-1 | TGCGCCAGCAGCTGGGGGACAGGGGTTGGTCAGCCCCAGCATTTT | CASSWGTGVGQPQHF
TRBJ2-1 | . | TRBD2 | TRBV2 | TGTGCCAGCAGTCAGGGCGGGAGGGCCTACAATGAGCAGTTCTTC | CASSQGGRAYNEQFF
TRBJ2-1 | . | . | TRBV19 | TGTGCCAGTAGTACCACATTCTACAATGAGCAGTTCTTC | CASSTTFYNEQFF
TRBJ2-5 | . | . | TRBV6-6 | TGTGCCAGCACCTCGGGGGCCAGAGAGACCCAGTACTTC | CASTSGARETQYF